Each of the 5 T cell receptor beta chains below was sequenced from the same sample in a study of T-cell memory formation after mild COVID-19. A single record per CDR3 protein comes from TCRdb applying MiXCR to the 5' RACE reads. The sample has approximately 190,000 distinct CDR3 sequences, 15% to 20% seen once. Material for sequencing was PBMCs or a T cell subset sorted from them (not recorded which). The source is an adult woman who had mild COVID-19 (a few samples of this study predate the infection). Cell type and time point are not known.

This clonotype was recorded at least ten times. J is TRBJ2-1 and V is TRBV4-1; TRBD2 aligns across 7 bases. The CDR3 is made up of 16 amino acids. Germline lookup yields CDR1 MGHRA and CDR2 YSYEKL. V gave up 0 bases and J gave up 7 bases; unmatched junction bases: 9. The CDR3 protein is CASSQDFVPGRNEQFF. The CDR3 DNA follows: TGCGCCAGCAGCCAAGATTTCGTCCCCGGGAGGAATGAGCAGTTCTTC.

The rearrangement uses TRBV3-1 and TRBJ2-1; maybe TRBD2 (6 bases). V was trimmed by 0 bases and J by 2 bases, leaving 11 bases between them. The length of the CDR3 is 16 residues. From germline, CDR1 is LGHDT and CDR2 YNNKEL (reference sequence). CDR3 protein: CASSQDPGGPYNEQFF. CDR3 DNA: TGTGCCAGCAGCCAAGATCCCGGGGGTCCCTACAATGAGCAGTTCTTC.

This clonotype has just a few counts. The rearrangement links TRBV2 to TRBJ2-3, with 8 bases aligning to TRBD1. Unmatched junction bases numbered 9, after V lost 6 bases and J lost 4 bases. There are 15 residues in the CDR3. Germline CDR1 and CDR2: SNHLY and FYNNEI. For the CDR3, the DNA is TGTGCCAGCAGCGCTGGACAGGGCCAAGCAGATACGCAGTATTTT. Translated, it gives CASSAGQGQADTQYF.

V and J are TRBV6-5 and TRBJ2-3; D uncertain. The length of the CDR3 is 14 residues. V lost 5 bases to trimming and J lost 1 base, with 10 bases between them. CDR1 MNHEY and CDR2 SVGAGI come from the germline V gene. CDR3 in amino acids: CASSPFEGTDTQYF. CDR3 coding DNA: TGTGCCAGCAGTCCGTTTGAGGGCACAGATACGCAGTATTTT.

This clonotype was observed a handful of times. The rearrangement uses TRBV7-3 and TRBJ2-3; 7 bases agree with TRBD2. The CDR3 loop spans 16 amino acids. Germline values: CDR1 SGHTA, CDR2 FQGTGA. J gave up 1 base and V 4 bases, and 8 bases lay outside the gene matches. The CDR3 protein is CASSSLLGGGTDTQYF. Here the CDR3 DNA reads TGTGCCAGCAGCTCCTTGCTTGGGGGGGGCACAGATACGCAGTATTTT.